The rows below give T cell receptor beta chains drawn from one sample of a study of T cell responses to AZD1222 COVID-19 vaccine. Data came from immunoSEQ multiplex PCR; TCRdb stores just in-frame clones and leaves some out. There are 110,000 or so clones in the sample; around 89% occur only once, and 7% to 10% lies in the top ten. The sequencing used peripheral blood, collected on day 0 of AZD1222 vaccination. All receptors come from an adult in good health. Each CDR3 is given with its conserved first and last residue. A D gene is named only where the DNA matches it firmly. Rows give clone size only sometimes, using once, few, many, or a class for an expanded clone.

v_call: TRBV7-2; j_call: TRBJ2-3; clone_size: NA; d_call: TRBD2; cdr3_nt: TGTGCCAGCAGCTTAGTTGGTAGCGGGAGTATTGCAGATACGCAGTATTTT; cdr3_aa: CASSLVGSGSIADTQYF
v_call: TRBV29-1; j_call: TRBJ2-7; clone_size: NA; d_call: NA; cdr3_nt: TGCAGCGTAGCTCTAGGTAGCGGAGAGCAGTACTTC; cdr3_aa: CSVALGSGEQYF
v_call: TRBV2; j_call: TRBJ1-6; clone_size: NA; d_call: NA; cdr3_nt: TGTGCCAGCAAGGCCGGGAGCTCCTATAATTCACCCCTCCACTTT; cdr3_aa: CASKAGSSYNSPLHF
v_call: TRBV29-1; j_call: TRBJ1-2; clone_size: NA; d_call: NA; cdr3_nt: TGCAGCGTTGAAGAAGGAGGGTGGGCAAACTATGGCTACACCTTC; cdr3_aa: CSVEEGGWANYGYTF
v_call: TRBV27; j_call: TRBJ1-3; clone_size: NA; d_call: NA; cdr3_nt: TGTGCCAGCAGTTTAACAGTCTCTGGAAACACCATATATTTT; cdr3_aa: CASSLTVSGNTIYF
v_call: TRBV19; j_call: TRBJ2-7; clone_size: NA; d_call: TRBD2; cdr3_nt: TGTGCCAGTAGTATTTTGACTAGCGGGAGCTACGAGCAGTACTTC; cdr3_aa: CASSILTSGSYEQYF
v_call: TRBV9; j_call: TRBJ2-1; clone_size: NA; d_call: NA; cdr3_nt: TGTGCCAGCAGCGTCGGTGGGAACAATGAGCAGTTCTTC; cdr3_aa: CASSVGGNNEQFF
v_call: TRBV19; j_call: TRBJ2-3; clone_size: NA; d_call: NA; cdr3_nt: TGTGCCAGTAGTATCCAACCAGATACGCAGTATTTT; cdr3_aa: CASSIQPDTQYF
v_call: TRBV4-1; j_call: TRBJ2-6; clone_size: once; d_call: NA; cdr3_nt: TGCGCCAGCAGCCAATATGCCCGCCGCCTAGAAGGGGCCAACGTCCTGACTTTC; cdr3_aa: CASSQYARRLEGANVLTF
v_call: TRBV28; j_call: TRBJ2-7; clone_size: NA; d_call: NA; cdr3_nt: TGTGCCAGCAGTTTTTCTGAGAATCGGGAGCAGTACTTC; cdr3_aa: CASSFSENREQYF
v_call: TRBV7-9; j_call: TRBJ1-5; clone_size: NA; d_call: NA; cdr3_nt: TGTGCCAGCAGTGGGTCAGCCAATCAGCCCCAGCATTTT; cdr3_aa: CASSGSANQPQHF
v_call: TRBV7-9; j_call: TRBJ1-6; clone_size: NA; d_call: NA; cdr3_nt: TGTGCCAGCAGCCAGGCAATAAATTCACCCCTCCACTTT; cdr3_aa: CASSQAINSPLHF
v_call: TRBV15; j_call: TRBJ2-7; clone_size: NA; d_call: TRBD2; cdr3_nt: TGTGCCACCAGCAGAGATAGTGTGACTAGCAGGGAGCAGTACTTC; cdr3_aa: CATSRDSVTSREQYF
v_call: TRBV5-1; j_call: TRBJ1-6; clone_size: NA; d_call: TRBD1; cdr3_nt: TGCGCCAGCAGCTTGGGGACAGGCCCCAATTCACCCCTCCACTTT; cdr3_aa: CASSLGTGPNSPLHF
v_call: TRBV27; j_call: TRBJ2-1; clone_size: once; d_call: NA; cdr3_nt: TGTGCCAGCAGTACCTCAGGGGATGTTCAGTTCTTC; cdr3_aa: CASSTSGDVQFF
v_call: TRBV30; j_call: TRBJ2-5; clone_size: NA; d_call: NA; cdr3_nt: TGTGCCTGGAGTGGTGGTCGGGGAGGTAAAGAGACCCAGTACTTC; cdr3_aa: CAWSGGRGGKETQYF
v_call: TRBV7-9; j_call: TRBJ2-7; clone_size: NA; d_call: NA; cdr3_nt: TGTGCCAGCAGCGTACAGGTTGATCCGTACTTC; cdr3_aa: CASSVQVDPYF
v_call: TRBV20-1; j_call: TRBJ2-1; clone_size: NA; d_call: NA; cdr3_nt: TGCAGTGCTAGTCCTAGCACGGGGTATGAGCAGTTCTTC; cdr3_aa: CSASPSTGYEQFF
v_call: TRBV5-1; j_call: TRBJ2-5; clone_size: NA; d_call: NA; cdr3_nt: TGCGCCAGCAGCTTGGCCGGCACGTACCAAGGGACCCAGTACTTC; cdr3_aa: CASSLAGTYQGTQYF
v_call: TRBV5-1; j_call: TRBJ2-1; clone_size: NA; d_call: TRBD2; cdr3_nt: TGCGCCAGCAGCTTGGGTAGCGGGAACAATGAGCAGTTCTTC; cdr3_aa: CASSLGSGNNEQFF
v_call: TRBV5-1; j_call: TRBJ1-2; clone_size: NA; d_call: NA; cdr3_nt: TGCGCCAGCAGCCTTCCGGGACGTCAGTTCTATGGCTACACCTTC; cdr3_aa: CASSLPGRQFYGYTF
v_call: TRBV5-1; j_call: TRBJ2-2; clone_size: NA; d_call: NA; cdr3_nt: TGCGCCAGCAGCTTGGAATTAGCGAACACCGGGGAGCTGTTTTTT; cdr3_aa: CASSLELANTGELFF
v_call: TRBV6-5; j_call: TRBJ2-6; clone_size: NA; d_call: NA; cdr3_nt: TGTGCCAGCAGTTACTCTAGCTCTGGGGCCAACGTCCTGACTTTC; cdr3_aa: CASSYSSSGANVLTF
v_call: TRBV28; j_call: TRBJ2-2; clone_size: NA; d_call: NA; cdr3_nt: TGTGCCAGCAGCCCGATACACCAAGTACAGGGCGCCGGGGAGCTGTTTTTT; cdr3_aa: CASSPIHQVQGAGELFF
v_call: TRBV6-2/TRBV6-3; j_call: TRBJ1-6; clone_size: few; d_call: NA; cdr3_nt: TGTGCCAGCAGTTGGACAGCCCTCGCCAATTCACCCCTCCACTTT; cdr3_aa: CASSWTALANSPLHF
v_call: TRBV11-2; j_call: TRBJ2-1; clone_size: NA; d_call: TRBD2; cdr3_nt: TGTGCCAGCAGCTTAGATCGACTAGCGAGAAATGAGCAGTTCTTC; cdr3_aa: CASSLDRLARNEQFF
v_call: TRBV27; j_call: TRBJ2-7; clone_size: NA; d_call: TRBD1; cdr3_nt: TGTGCCAGCAGTTTACAGGGGGCGAGGTACGAGCAGTACTTC; cdr3_aa: CASSLQGARYEQYF
v_call: TRBV6-4; j_call: TRBJ2-1; clone_size: NA; d_call: TRBD2; cdr3_nt: TGTGCCAGCACCCCCGGGGCTAGCGGGATTAATGAGCAGTTCTTC; cdr3_aa: CASTPGASGINEQFF
v_call: TRBV27; j_call: TRBJ1-1; clone_size: NA; d_call: TRBD1; cdr3_nt: TGTGCCAGCAGTTTAAGGTCAGGGGGGAACACTGAAGCTTTCTTT; cdr3_aa: CASSLRSGGNTEAFF
v_call: TRBV3-1/TRBV3-2; j_call: TRBJ2-5; clone_size: NA; d_call: NA; cdr3_nt: TGTGCCAGCAGGCCCGGGCCCCCGAAGGGGGAGACCCAGTACTTC; cdr3_aa: CASRPGPPKGETQYF
v_call: TRBV6-1; j_call: TRBJ2-3; clone_size: NA; d_call: NA; cdr3_nt: TGTGCCAGCAGTGTAGCGGTGGCAGATACGCAGTATTTT; cdr3_aa: CASSVAVADTQYF
v_call: TRBV7-3; j_call: TRBJ1-2; clone_size: NA; d_call: NA; cdr3_nt: TGTGCCAGCAGCTTAATTATGGGCGGGGAAGGGTATGGCTACACCTTC; cdr3_aa: CASSLIMGGEGYGYTF
v_call: TRBV3-1/TRBV3-2; j_call: TRBJ2-5; clone_size: NA; d_call: TRBD2; cdr3_nt: TGTGCCAGCAGCCAACCGGGACTAGCTTTTGAGACCCAGTACTTC; cdr3_aa: CASSQPGLAFETQYF
v_call: TRBV6-2/TRBV6-3; j_call: TRBJ2-2; clone_size: once; d_call: NA; cdr3_nt: TGTGCCAGCAGTTGGGGCGGCACCGGGGAGCTGTTTTTT; cdr3_aa: CASSWGGTGELFF
v_call: TRBV28; j_call: TRBJ1-3; clone_size: NA; d_call: TRBD1; cdr3_nt: TGTGCCAGTTACCAGGGGACAGGGTCTGGAAACACCATATATTTT; cdr3_aa: CASYQGTGSGNTIYF
v_call: TRBV4-2; j_call: TRBJ1-3; clone_size: NA; d_call: NA; cdr3_nt: TGTGCCAGCAGCCAAGTTTTTTCTGGAAACACCATATATTTT; cdr3_aa: CASSQVFSGNTIYF
v_call: TRBV28; j_call: TRBJ2-3; clone_size: NA; d_call: NA; cdr3_nt: TGTGCCAGCAGTTTCTTAACTGAGGGCGCCAGCACGCAGTATTTT; cdr3_aa: CASSFLTEGASTQYF
v_call: TRBV7-9; j_call: TRBJ2-5; clone_size: NA; d_call: TRBD1; cdr3_nt: TGTGCCAGCAGCCCGGACAGGGGACGGGTAGTCCAAGAGACCCAGTACTTC; cdr3_aa: CASSPDRGRVVQETQYF
v_call: TRBV2; j_call: TRBJ2-1; clone_size: NA; d_call: NA; cdr3_nt: TGTGCCAGCAGTGTTTGGTCCTACAATGAGCAGTTCTTC; cdr3_aa: CASSVWSYNEQFF
v_call: TRBV4-1; j_call: TRBJ1-1; clone_size: NA; d_call: NA; cdr3_nt: TGCGCCAGCAGCCTGATGGTTGGGGGGAACACTGAAGCTTTCTTT; cdr3_aa: CASSLMVGGNTEAFF
v_call: TRBV19; j_call: TRBJ2-1; clone_size: NA; d_call: TRBD2; cdr3_nt: TGTGCTGTAGCGGGACTGGGGAAGAATGAGCAGTTCTTC; cdr3_aa: CAVAGLGKNEQFF
v_call: TRBV9; j_call: TRBJ2-7; clone_size: NA; d_call: NA; cdr3_nt: TGTGCCAGCAGCGTAGCAGGGAGTACCTACGAGCAGTACTTC; cdr3_aa: CASSVAGSTYEQYF
v_call: TRBV7-9; j_call: TRBJ2-5; clone_size: NA; d_call: TRBD1; cdr3_nt: TGTGCCAGCAGCTTAGGGACAGGGGGAGAGACCCAGTACTTC; cdr3_aa: CASSLGTGGETQYF
v_call: TRBV4-2; j_call: TRBJ2-4; clone_size: NA; d_call: TRBD2; cdr3_nt: TGTGCCAGCAGCCAAAAAACGGGGAGGGCGGCGGACATTCAGTACTTC; cdr3_aa: CASSQKTGRAADIQYF
v_call: TRBV5-6; j_call: TRBJ2-1; clone_size: few; d_call: NA; cdr3_nt: TGTGCCAGCAGCTTGGGTACCGCCACCCTGCAGTTCTTC; cdr3_aa: CASSLGTATLQFF
v_call: TRBV5-1; j_call: TRBJ1-5; clone_size: NA; d_call: TRBD1; cdr3_nt: TGCGCCAGCAGCTTAGACAGGGGAGGCCAGCCCCAGCATTTT; cdr3_aa: CASSLDRGGQPQHF
v_call: TRBV19; j_call: TRBJ1-2; clone_size: NA; d_call: NA; cdr3_nt: TGTGCCAGTAGTATTCGAGGACCGAACTATGGCTACACCTTC; cdr3_aa: CASSIRGPNYGYTF
v_call: TRBV7-3; j_call: TRBJ2-1; clone_size: NA; d_call: TRBD2; cdr3_nt: TGTGCCAGCAGCGCTACAGCGGGAGTAGGAAATGAGCAGTTCTTC; cdr3_aa: CASSATAGVGNEQFF
v_call: TRBV7-9; j_call: TRBJ2-2; clone_size: NA; d_call: TRBD1; cdr3_nt: TGTGCCAGCAGCGCGCGGACAGGGCAGGACGGGGAGCTGTTTTTT; cdr3_aa: CASSARTGQDGELFF
v_call: TRBV30; j_call: TRBJ2-1; clone_size: NA; d_call: NA; cdr3_nt: TGTGCCTGGCGACAGAGAAACAATGAGCAGTTCTTC; cdr3_aa: CAWRQRNNEQFF
v_call: TRBV28; j_call: TRBJ2-5; clone_size: NA; d_call: TRBD2; cdr3_nt: TGTGCCAGCAGTTTGGGGCTAGCGGGAGGGTATCGAGAGACCCAGTACTTC; cdr3_aa: CASSLGLAGGYRETQYF
v_call: TRBV15; j_call: TRBJ1-4; clone_size: once; d_call: NA; cdr3_nt: TGTGCCACCAGGCGGACCGTTACCGAAAAACTGTTTTTT; cdr3_aa: CATRRTVTEKLFF